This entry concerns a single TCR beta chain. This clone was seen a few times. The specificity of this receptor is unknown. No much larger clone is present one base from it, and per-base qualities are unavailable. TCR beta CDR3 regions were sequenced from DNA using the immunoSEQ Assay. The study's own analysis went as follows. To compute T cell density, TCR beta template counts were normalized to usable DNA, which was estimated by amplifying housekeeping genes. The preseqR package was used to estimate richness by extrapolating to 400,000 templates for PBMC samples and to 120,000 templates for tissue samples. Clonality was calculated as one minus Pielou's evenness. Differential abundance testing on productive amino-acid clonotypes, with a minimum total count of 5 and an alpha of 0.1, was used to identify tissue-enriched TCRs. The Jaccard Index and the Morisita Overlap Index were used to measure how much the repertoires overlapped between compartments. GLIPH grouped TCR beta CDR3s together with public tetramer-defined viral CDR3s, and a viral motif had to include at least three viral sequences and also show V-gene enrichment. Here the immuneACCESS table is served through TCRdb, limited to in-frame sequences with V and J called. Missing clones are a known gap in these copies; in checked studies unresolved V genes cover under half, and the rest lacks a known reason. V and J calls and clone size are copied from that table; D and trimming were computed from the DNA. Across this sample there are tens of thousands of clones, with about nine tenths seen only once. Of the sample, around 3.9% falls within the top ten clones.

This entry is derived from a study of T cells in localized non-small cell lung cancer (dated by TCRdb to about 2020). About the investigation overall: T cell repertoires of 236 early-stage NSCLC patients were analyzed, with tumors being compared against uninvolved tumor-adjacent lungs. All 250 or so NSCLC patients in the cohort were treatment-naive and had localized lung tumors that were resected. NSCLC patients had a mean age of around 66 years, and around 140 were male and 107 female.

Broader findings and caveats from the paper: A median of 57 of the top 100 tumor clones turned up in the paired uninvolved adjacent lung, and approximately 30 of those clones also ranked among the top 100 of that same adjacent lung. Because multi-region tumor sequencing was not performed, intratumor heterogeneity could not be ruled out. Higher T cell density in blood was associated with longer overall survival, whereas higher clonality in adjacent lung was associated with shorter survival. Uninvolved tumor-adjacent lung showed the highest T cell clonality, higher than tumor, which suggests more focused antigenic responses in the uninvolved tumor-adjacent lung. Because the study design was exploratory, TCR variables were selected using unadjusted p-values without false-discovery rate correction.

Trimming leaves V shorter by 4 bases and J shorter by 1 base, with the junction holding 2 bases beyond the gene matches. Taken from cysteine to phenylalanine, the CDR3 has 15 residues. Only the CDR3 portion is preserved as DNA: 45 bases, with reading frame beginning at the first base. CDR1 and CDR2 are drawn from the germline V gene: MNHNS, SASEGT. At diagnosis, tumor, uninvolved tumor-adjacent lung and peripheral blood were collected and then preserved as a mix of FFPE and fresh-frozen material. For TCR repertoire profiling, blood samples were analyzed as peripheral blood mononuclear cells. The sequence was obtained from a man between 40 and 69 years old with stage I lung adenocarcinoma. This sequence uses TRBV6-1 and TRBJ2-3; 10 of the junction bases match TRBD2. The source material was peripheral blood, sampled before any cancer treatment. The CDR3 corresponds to CASSGGTSGTDTQYF. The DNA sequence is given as TGTGCCAGCAGTGGTGGGACTAGCGGCACAGATACGCAGTATTTT.